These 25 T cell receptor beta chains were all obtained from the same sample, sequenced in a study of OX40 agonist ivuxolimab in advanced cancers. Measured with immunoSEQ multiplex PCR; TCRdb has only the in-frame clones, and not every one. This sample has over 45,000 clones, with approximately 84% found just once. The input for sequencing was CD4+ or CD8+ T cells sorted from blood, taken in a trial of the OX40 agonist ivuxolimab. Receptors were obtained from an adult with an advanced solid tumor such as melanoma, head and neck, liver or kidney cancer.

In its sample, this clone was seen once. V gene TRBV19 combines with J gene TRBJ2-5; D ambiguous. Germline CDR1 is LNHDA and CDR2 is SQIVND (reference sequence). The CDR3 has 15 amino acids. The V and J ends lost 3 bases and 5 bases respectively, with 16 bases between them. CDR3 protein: CASSISVRVGETQYF. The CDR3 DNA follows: TGTGCCAGTAGTATCTCGGTGCGTGTTGGGGAGACCCAGTACTTC.

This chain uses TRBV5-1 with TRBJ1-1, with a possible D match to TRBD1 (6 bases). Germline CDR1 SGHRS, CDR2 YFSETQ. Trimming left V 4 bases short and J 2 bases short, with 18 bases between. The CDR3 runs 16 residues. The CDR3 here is CASSPAGATLNTEAFF. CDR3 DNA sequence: TGCGCCAGCAGCCCGGCGGGGGCGACCCTAAACACTGAAGCTTTCTTT.

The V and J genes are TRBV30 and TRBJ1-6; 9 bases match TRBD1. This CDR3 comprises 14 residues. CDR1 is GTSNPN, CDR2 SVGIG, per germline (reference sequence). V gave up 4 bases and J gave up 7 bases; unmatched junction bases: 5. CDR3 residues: CAWTSGTGNSPLHF. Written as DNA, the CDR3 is TGTGCCTGGACTTCCGGGACAGGGAATTCACCCCTCCACTTT.

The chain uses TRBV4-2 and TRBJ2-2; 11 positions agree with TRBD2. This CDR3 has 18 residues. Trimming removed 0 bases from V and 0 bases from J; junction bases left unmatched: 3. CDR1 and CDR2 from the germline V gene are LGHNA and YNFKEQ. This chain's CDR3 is CASSQDMGLAANTGELFF. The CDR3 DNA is TGTGCCAGCAGCCAAGATATGGGACTAGCGGCGAACACCGGGGAGCTGTTTTTT.

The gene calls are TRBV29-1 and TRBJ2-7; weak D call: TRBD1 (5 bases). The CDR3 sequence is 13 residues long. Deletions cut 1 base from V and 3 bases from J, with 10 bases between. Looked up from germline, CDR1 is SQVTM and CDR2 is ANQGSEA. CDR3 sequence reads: CSVEVDSLYEQYF. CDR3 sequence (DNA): TGCAGCGTTGAAGTAGACAGTCTCTACGAGCAGTACTTC.

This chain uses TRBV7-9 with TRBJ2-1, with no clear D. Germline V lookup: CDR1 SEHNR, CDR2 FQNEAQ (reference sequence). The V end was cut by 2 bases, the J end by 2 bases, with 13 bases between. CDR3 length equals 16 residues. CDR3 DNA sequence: TGTGCCAGCAGCTTATTTGGGGTAGGCGCCTACAATGAGCAGTTCTTC. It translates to CASSLFGVGAYNEQFF.

This chain's CDR3 is CASSQLGNYGYTF. The CDR3, as DNA: TGCGCCAGCAGCCAACTCGGTAACTATGGCTACACCTTC. V gene TRBV4-1 combines with J gene TRBJ1-2; the D is unclear. Germline V gives CDR1 MGHRA, CDR2 YSYEKL. The CDR3 is made up of 13 amino acids. V was cut by 2 bases and J by 1 base, with 5 bases left in between.

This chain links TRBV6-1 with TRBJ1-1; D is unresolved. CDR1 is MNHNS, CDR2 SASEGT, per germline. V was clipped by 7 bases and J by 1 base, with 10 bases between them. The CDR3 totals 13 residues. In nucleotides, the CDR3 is TGTGCCAGCAAAGGGTCGGGGAACACTGAAGCTTTCTTT. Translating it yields CASKGSGNTEAFF.

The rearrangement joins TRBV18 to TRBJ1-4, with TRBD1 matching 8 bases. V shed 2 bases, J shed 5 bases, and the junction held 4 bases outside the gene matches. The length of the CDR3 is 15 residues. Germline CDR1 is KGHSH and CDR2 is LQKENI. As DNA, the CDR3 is TGTGCCAGCTCACCAGAGACAGGGGAGAATGAAAAACTGTTTTTT. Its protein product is CASSPETGENEKLFF.

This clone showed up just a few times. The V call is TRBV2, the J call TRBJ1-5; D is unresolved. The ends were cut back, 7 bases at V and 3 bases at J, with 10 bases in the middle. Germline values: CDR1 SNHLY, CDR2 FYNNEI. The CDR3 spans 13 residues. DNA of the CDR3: TGTGCCAGCAACAAGGGTTACAATCAGCCCCAGCATTTT. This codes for CASNKGYNQPQHF. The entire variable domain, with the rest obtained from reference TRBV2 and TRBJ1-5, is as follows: EPEVTQTPSHQVTQMGQEVILRCVPISNHLYFYWYRQILGQKVEFLVSFYNNEISEKSEIFDDQFSVERPDGSNFTLKIRSTKLEDSAMYFCASNKGYNQPQHFGDGTRLSIL.

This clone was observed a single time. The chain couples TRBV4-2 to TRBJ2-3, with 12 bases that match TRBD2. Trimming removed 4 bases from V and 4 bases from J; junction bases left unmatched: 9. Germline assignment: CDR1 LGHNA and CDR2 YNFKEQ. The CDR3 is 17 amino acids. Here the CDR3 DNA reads TGTGCCAGCAGCCCCCAGACTAGCGGGGGTTCAGCAGATACGCAGTATTTT. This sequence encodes CASSPQTSGGSADTQYF.

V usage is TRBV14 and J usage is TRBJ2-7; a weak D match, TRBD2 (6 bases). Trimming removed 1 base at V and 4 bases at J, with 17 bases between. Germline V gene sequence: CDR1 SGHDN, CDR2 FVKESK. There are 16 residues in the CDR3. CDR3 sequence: CASSQVRGGYGYEQYF. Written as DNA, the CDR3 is TGTGCCAGCAGCCAAGTACGTGGGGGGTACGGGTACGAGCAGTACTTC.

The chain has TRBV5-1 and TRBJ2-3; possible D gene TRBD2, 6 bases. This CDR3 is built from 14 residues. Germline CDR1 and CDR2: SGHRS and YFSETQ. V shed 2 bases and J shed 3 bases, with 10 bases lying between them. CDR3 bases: TGCGCCAGCAGCTTCGATAGCGGAACAGATACGCAGTATTTT. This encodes CASSFDSGTDTQYF.

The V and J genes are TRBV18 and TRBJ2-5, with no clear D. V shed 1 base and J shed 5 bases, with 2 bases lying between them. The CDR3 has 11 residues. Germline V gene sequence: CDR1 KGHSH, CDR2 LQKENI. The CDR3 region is CASSPRETQYF. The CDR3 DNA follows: TGTGCCAGCTCACCACGGGAGACCCAGTACTTC.

For the CDR3, the DNA is TGTGCCAGCAGTCGGACGAAAGAGACCCAGTACTTC. Amino acid sequence: CASSRTKETQYF. The V and J genes are TRBV6-5 and TRBJ2-5; D remains unclear. Per germline, CDR1 MNHEY and CDR2 SVGAGI. This CDR3 spans 12 amino acids. The V and J ends lost 5 bases and 3 bases respectively, with 7 bases between them.

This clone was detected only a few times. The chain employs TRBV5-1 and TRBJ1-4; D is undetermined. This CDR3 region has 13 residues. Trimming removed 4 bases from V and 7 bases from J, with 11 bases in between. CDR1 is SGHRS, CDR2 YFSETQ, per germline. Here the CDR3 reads CASSPRGGEKLFF. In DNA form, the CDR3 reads TGCGCCAGCAGCCCCCGGGGTGGTGAAAAACTGTTTTTT.

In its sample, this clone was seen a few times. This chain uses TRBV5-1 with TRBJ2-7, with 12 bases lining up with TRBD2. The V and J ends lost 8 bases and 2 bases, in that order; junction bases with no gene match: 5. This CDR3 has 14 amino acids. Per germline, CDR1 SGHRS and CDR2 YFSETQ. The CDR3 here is CASSTSGGAYEQYF. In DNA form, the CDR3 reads TGCGCCAGTTCGACTAGCGGGGGTGCCTACGAGCAGTACTTC. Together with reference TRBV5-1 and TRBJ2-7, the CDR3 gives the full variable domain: KAGVTQTPRYLIKTRGQQVTLSCSPISGHRSVSWYQQTPGQGLQFLFEYFSETQRNKGNFPGRFSGRQFSNSRSEMNVSTLELGDSALYLCASSTSGGAYEQYFGPGTRLTVT.

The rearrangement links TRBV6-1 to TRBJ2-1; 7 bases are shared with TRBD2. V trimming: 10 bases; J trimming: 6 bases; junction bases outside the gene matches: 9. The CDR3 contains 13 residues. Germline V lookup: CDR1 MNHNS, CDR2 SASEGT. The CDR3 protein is CATDPGGINEQFF. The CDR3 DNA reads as TGTGCCACCGACCCGGGGGGTATCAATGAGCAGTTCTTC.

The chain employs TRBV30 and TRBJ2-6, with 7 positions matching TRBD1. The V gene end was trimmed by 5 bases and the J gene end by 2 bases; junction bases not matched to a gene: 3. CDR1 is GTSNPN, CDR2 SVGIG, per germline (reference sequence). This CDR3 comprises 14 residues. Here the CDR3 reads CAWGQGAGANVLTF. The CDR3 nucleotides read TGTGCCTGGGGTCAGGGGGCTGGGGCCAACGTCCTGACTTTC.

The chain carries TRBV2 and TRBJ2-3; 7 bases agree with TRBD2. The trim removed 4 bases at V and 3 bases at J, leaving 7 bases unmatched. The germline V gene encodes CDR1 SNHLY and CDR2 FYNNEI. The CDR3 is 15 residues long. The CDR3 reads CASSGMGGRTDTQYF. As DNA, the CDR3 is TGTGCCAGCAGTGGCATGGGAGGGCGGACAGATACGCAGTATTTT.

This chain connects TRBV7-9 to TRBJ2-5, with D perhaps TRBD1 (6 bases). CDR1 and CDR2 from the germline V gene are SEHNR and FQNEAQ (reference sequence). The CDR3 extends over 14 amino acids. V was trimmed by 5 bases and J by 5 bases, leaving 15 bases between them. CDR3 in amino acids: CASSARQGFETQYF. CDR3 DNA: TGTGCCAGCAGCGCGCGCCAGGGGTTTGAGACCCAGTACTTC.

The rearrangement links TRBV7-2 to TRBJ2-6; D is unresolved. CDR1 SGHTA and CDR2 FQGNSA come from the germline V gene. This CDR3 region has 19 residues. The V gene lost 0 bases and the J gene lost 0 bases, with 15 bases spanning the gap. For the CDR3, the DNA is TGTGCCAGCAGCTTAGCGCTGCTTTTCAGATCCTCTGGGGCCAACGTCCTGACTTTC. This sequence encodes CASSLALLFRSSGANVLTF.

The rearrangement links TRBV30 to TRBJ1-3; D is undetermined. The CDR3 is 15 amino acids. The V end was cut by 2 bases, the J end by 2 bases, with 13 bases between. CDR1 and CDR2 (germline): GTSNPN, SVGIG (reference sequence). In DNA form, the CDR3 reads TGTGCCTGGAGTAAAGTAAGGTTAACTGGAAACACCATATATTTT. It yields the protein CAWSKVRLTGNTIYF.

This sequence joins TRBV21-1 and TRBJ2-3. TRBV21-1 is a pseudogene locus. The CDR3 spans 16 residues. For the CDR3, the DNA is TGTGCCAGCAGCAGTTGGACGGCCTCTAGCACAGATACGCAGTATTTT. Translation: CASSSWTASSTDTQYF.

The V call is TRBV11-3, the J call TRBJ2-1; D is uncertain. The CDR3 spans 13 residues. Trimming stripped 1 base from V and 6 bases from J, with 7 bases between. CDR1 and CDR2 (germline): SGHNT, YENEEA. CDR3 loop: CASSLGGFNEQFF. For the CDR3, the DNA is TGTGCCAGCAGCTTAGGGGGATTCAATGAGCAGTTCTTC.